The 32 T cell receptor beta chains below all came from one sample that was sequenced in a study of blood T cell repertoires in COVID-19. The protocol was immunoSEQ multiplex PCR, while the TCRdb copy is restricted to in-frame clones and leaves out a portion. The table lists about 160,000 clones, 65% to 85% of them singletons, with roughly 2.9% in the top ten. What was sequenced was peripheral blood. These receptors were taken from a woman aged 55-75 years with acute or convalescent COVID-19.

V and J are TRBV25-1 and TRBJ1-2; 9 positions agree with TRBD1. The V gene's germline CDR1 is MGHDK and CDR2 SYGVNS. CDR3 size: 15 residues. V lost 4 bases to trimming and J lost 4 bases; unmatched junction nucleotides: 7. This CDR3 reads CASSGGQGRFYGYTF. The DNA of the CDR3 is TGTGCCAGCAGTGGGGGACAGGGACGGTTCTATGGCTACACCTTC.

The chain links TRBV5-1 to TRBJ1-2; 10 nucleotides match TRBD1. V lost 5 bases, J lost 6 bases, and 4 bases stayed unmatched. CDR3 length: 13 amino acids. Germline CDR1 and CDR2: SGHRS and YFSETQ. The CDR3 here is CASRLGTGDGYTF. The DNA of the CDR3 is TGCGCCAGCAGACTCGGGACAGGGGATGGCTACACCTTC.

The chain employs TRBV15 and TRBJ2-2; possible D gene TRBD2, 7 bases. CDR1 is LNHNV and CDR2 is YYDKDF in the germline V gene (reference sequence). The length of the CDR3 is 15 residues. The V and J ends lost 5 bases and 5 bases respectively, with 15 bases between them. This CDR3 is CATSPGGRGTGELFF. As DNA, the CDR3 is TGTGCCACCAGCCCCGGGGGGCGGGGTACCGGGGAGCTGTTTTTT.

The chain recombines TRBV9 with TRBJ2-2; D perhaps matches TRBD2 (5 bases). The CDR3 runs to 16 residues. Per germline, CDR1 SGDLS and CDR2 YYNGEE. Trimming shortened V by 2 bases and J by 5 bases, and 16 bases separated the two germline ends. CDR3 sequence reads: CASSVKSSVSTGELFF. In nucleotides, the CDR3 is TGTGCCAGCAGCGTTAAGAGTAGCGTGAGTACCGGGGAGCTGTTTTTT.

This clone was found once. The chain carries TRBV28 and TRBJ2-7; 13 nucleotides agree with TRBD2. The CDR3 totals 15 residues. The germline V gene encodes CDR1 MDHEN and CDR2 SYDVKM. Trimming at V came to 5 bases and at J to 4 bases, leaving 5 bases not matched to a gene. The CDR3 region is CASSGGLAGVYEQYF. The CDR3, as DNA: TGTGCCAGCAGTGGTGGACTAGCGGGGGTATACGAGCAGTACTTC.

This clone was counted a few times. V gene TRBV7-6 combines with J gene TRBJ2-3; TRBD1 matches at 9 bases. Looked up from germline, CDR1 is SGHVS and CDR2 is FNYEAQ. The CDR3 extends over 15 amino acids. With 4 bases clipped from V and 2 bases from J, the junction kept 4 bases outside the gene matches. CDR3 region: CASSSWTGDTDTQYF. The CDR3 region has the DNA TGTGCCAGCAGCTCTTGGACAGGGGACACAGATACGCAGTATTTT.

In nucleotides, the CDR3 is TGTGCCAGCAGTCTCGGGACAGGGAACACCGGGGAGCTGTTTTTT. Translation gives CASSLGTGNTGELFF. V usage is TRBV2 and J usage is TRBJ2-2; 8 bases fit TRBD1. The germline V gene encodes CDR1 SNHLY and CDR2 FYNNEI. J lost 1 base, V lost 5 bases, and 3 bases had no gene match. The CDR3 loop spans 15 amino acids.

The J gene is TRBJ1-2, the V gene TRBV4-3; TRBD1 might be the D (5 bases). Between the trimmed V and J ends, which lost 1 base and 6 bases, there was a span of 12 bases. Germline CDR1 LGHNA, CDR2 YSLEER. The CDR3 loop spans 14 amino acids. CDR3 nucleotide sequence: TGCGCCAGCAGCCAAGTGTCGGGGGTGGATGGCTACACCTTC. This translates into CASSQVSGVDGYTF.

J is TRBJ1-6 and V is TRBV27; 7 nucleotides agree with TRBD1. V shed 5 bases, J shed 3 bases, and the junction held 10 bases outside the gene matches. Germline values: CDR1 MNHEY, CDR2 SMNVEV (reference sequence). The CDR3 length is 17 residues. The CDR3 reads CASSHNRGRSYNSPLHF. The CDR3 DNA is TGTGCCAGCAGTCACAACAGGGGCAGGAGCTATAATTCACCCCTCCACTTT.

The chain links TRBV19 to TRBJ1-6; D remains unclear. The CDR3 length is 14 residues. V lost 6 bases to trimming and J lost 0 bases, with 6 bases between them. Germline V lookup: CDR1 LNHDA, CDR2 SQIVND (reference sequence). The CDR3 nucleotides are TGTGCCAGTAGACAGAGCTCCTATAATTCACCCCTCCACTTT. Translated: CASRQSSYNSPLHF.

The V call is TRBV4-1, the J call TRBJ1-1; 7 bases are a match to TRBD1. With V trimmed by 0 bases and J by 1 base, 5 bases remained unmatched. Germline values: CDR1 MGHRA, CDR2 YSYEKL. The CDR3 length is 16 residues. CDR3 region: CASSQDRGTANTEAFF. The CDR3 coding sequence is TGCGCCAGCAGCCAAGATCGGGGGACAGCGAACACTGAAGCTTTCTTT.

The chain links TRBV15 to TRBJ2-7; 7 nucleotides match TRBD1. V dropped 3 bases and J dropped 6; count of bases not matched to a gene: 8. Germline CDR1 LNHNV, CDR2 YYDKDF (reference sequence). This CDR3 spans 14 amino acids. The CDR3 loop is CATSRRTQGIEQYF. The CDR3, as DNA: TGTGCCACCAGCAGGAGAACACAGGGGATCGAGCAGTACTTC.

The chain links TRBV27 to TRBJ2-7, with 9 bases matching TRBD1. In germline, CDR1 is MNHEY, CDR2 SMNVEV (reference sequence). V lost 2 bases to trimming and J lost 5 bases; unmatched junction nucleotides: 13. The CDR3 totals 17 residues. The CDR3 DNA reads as TGTGCCAGCAGTTTACTCCCAGGACAGGGGAGGATGGACGAGCAGTACTTC. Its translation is CASSLLPGQGRMDEQYF.

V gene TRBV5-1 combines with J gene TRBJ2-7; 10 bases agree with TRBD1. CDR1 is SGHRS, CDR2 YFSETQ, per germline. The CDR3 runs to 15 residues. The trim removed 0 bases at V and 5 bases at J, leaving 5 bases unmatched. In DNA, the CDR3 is TGCGCCAGCAGCTTGGGAGTGACAGGGGGCAACGAGCAGTACTTC. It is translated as CASSLGVTGGNEQYF.

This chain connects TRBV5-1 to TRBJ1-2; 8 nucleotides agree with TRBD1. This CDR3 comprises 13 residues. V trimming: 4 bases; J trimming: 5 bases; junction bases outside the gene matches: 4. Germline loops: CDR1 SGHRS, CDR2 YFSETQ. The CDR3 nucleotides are TGCGCCAGCAGCCCGGGACAGGTTTATGGCTACACCTTC. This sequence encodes CASSPGQVYGYTF.

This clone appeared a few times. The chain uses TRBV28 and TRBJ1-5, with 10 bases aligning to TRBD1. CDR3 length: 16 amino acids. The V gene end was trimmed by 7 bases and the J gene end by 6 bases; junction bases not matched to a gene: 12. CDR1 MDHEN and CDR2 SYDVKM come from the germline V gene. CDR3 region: CASTSWGQGKGQPQHF. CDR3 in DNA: TGTGCCAGCACTTCCTGGGGACAGGGGAAGGGTCAGCCCCAGCATTTT.

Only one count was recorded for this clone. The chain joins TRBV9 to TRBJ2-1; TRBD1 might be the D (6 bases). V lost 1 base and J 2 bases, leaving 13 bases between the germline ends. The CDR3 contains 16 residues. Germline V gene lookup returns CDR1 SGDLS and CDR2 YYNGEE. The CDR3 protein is CASSVRLGAAYNEQFF. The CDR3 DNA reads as TGTGCCAGCAGCGTAAGACTGGGGGCGGCCTACAATGAGCAGTTCTTC. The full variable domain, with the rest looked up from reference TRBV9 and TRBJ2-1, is DSGVTQTPKHLITATGQRVTLRCSPRSGDLSVYWYQQSLDQGLQFLIQYYNGEERAKGNILERFSAQQFPDLHSELNLSSLELGDSALYFCASSVRLGAAYNEQFFGPGTRLTVL.

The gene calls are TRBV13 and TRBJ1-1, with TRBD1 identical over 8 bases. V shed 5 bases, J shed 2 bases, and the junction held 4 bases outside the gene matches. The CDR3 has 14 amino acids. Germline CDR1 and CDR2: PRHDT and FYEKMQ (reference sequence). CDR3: CASSLGQANTEAFF. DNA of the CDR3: TGTGCCAGCAGCCTGGGACAGGCCAACACTGAAGCTTTCTTT.

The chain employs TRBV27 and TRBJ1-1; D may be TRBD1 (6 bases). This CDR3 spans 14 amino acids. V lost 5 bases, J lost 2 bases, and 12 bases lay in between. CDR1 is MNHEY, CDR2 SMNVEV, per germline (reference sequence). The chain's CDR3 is CASSTRGGNTEAFF. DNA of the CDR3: TGTGCCAGCAGTACCAGGGGCGGTAACACTGAAGCTTTCTTT.

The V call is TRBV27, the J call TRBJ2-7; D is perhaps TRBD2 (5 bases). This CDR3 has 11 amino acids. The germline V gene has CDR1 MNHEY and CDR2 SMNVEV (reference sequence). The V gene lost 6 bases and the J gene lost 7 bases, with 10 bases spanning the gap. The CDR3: CASRGVGEQYF. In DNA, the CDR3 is TGTGCCAGCAGGGGAGTGGGGGAGCAGTACTTC.

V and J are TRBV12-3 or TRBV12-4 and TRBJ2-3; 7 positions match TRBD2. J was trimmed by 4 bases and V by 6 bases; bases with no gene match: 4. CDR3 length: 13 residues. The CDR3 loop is CASSSAGADTQYF. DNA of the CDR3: TGTGCCAGCAGCTCCGCGGGGGCAGATACGCAGTATTTT.

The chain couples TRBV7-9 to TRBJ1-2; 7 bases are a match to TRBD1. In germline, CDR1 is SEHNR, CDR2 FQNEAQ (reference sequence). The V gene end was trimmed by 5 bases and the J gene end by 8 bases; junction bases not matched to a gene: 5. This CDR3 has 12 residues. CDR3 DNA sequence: TGTGCCAGCAGCCCTGACAGGGTCGGCTACACCTTC. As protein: CASSPDRVGYTF.

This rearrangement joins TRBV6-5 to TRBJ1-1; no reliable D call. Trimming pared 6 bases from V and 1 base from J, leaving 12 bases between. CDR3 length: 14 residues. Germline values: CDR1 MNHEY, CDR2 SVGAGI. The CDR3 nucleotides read TGTGCCAGCAGGGCCTTTCGGGGGAACACTGAAGCTTTCTTT. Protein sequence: CASRAFRGNTEAFF.

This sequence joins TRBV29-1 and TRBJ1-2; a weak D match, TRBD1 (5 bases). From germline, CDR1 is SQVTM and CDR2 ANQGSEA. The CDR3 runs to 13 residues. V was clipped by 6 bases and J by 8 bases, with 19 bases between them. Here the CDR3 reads CSVDNRRGGGYTF. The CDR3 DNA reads TGCAGCGTGGACAATCGAAGGGGCGGAGGCTACACCTTC.

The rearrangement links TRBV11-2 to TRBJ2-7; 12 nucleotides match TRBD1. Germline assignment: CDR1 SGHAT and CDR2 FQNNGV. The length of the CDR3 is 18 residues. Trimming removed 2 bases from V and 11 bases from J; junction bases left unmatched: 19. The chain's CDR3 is CASSLRGTGGAGRIPEYF. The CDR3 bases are TGTGCCAGCAGCTTAAGGGGGACAGGGGGCGCGGGGCGTATACCGGAGTACTTC.

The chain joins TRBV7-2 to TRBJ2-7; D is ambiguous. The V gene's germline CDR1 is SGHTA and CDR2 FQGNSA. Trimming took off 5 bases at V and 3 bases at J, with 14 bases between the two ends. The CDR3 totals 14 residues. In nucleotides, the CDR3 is TGTGCCAGCAGCACCCGCGGCCTGGGCTACGAGCAGTACTTC. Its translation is CASSTRGLGYEQYF.

The CDR3 coding sequence is TGCAGCGTTGAACGCCCCCCTGGACAGGGAGGAGAGACCCAGTACTTC. Encoded protein: CSVERPPGQGGETQYF. The rearrangement links TRBV29-1 to TRBJ2-5; 8 nucleotides agree with TRBD1. Per the germline V gene, CDR1 is SQVTM and CDR2 is ANQGSEA. The CDR3 spans 16 residues. Trimming cost V 2 bases and J 4 bases; bases outside gene matches: 12. Combining the CDR3 with reference TRBV29-1 and TRBJ2-5 gives the whole variable domain SAVISQKPSRDICQRGTSLTIQCQVDSQVTMMFWYRQQPGQSLTLIATANQGSEATYESGFVIDKFPISRPNLTFSTLTVSNMSPEDSSIYLCSVERPPGQGGETQYFGPGTRLLVL.

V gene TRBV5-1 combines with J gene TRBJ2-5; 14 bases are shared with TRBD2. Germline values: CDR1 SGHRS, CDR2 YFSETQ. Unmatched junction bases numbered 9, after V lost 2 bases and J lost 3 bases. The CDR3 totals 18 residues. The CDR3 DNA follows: TGCGCCAGCAGCTTTCGCCCACCGACTAGCGGGGGGGAAGAGACCCAGTACTTC. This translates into CASSFRPPTSGGEETQYF.

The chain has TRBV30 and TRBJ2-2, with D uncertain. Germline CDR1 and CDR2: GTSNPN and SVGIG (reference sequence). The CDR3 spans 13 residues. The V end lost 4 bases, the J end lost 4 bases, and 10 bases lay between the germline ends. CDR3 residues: CAWKPTVTGELFF. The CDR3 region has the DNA TGTGCCTGGAAGCCTACAGTCACCGGGGAGCTGTTTTTT.

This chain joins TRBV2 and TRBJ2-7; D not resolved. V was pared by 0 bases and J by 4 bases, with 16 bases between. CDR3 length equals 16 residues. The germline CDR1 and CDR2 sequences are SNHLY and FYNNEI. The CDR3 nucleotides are TGTGCCAGCAGTGAAGCTCGAGGTTCCGGCGTTTACGAGCAGTACTTC. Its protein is CASSEARGSGVYEQYF.

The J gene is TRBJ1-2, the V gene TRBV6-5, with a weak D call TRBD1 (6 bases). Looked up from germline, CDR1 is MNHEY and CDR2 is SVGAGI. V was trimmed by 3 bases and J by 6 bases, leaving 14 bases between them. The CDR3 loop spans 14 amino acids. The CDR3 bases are TGTGCCAGCAGTTATTTCTCAGGGGCTGATGGCTACACCTTC. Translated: CASSYFSGADGYTF.

The CDR3 nucleotides read TGTGCCAGCAGCGCGCGGGACAGTCCCGGCAATGAGCAGTTCTTC. It specifies CASSARDSPGNEQFF. The chain is built from TRBV11-2 and TRBJ2-1; the D gene is possibly TRBD1 (7 bases). The ends were cut back, 5 bases at V and 6 bases at J, with 17 bases in the middle. The CDR3 has 15 residues. Germline values: CDR1 SGHAT, CDR2 FQNNGV.